A selection of T cell receptor beta chains follows, all from one sample in a study of cytomegalovirus exposure and HLA in healthy donors. Generated by immunoSEQ multiplex PCR, the TCRdb table keeps only in-frame clones and is missing some. The sample holds approximately 140,000 clones, just under 85% seen once. Sequencing used PBMCs. Source of these receptors: a boy aged 2-15 years in good health and CMV-seronegative. CDR3s include the opening cysteine and the closing phenylalanine or tryptophan. The D gene is left open where the match is weak. Clone size, where shown, is once, few, many, or a class for clones that have expanded.

V	size	D	J	CDR3	DNA
TRBV30	once	TRBD2	TRBJ2-1	CAWSVGGSDEQFF	TGTGCCTGGAGTGTAGGCGGGAGCGATGAGCAGTTCTTC
TRBV6-6	NA	TRBD1	TRBJ1-2	CASSSQGGTSNYGYTF	TGTGCCAGCAGTTCCCAGGGGGGCACCTCTAACTATGGCTACACCTTC
TRBV7-3	once	NA	TRBJ2-1	CASSLMPSNEQFF	TGTGCCAGCAGCTTAATGCCGAGCAATGAGCAGTTCTTC
TRBV5-1	NA	TRBD2	TRBJ2-5	CASSLAGGYQETQYF	TGCGCCAGCAGCCTGGCGGGGGGTTACCAAGAGACCCAGTACTTC
TRBV4-3	few	TRBD1	TRBJ1-1	CASSQMTGDTEAFF	TGCGCCAGCAGCCAAATGACAGGGGACACTGAAGCTTTCTTT
TRBV11-2	NA	NA	TRBJ1-5	CASSFGGSNQPQHF	TGTGCCAGCAGCTTTGGAGGTAGCAATCAGCCCCAGCATTTT
TRBV4-3	NA	NA	TRBJ2-7	CASSQEGQGRYEQYF	TGCGCCAGCAGCCAAGAAGGGCAGGGGAGATACGAGCAGTACTTC
TRBV7-2	NA	TRBD2	TRBJ2-7	CASSFPAGPRDEQYF	TGTGCCAGCAGCTTCCCAGCGGGGCCAAGGGACGAGCAGTACTTC
TRBV7-3	NA	TRBD1	TRBJ1-2	CASSLWTGGEYGYTF	TGTGCCAGCAGCCTATGGACAGGGGGCGAATATGGCTACACCTTC
TRBV6-5	NA	NA	TRBJ1-3	CASSRGEAGNAIYF	TGTGCCAGCAGTAGGGGTGAGGCTGGAAACGCCATATATTTT
TRBV20-1	NA	NA	TRBJ2-1	CSARGSGEQFF	TGCAGTGCCAGAGGCTCCGGTGAGCAGTTCTTC
TRBV7-9	NA	NA	TRBJ1-2	CASSSLGGVDYGYTF	TGTGCCAGCAGCTCCTTGGGAGGGGTGGACTATGGCTACACCTTC
TRBV30	NA	NA	TRBJ1-2	CAWSIRGNYGYTF	TGTGCCTGGAGTATCCGGGGGAACTATGGCTACACCTTC
TRBV7-3	NA	NA	TRBJ1-1	CASSLALNTEAFF	TGTGCCAGCAGCTTAGCGCTGAACACTGAAGCTTTCTTT
TRBV6-4	NA	TRBD2	TRBJ2-3	CASSATSEDTQYF	TGTGCCAGCAGTGCAACTAGCGAGGATACGCAGTATTTT
TRBV9	few	NA	TRBJ1-2	CASSVASGGLYGYTF	TGTGCCAGCAGCGTAGCTTCCGGAGGCCTCTATGGCTACACCTTC
TRBV25-1	NA	TRBD2	TRBJ2-3	CASSLRLAGGFTDTQYF	TGTGCCAGCAGCCTCAGACTAGCGGGAGGATTTACAGATACGCAGTATTTT
TRBV7-7	NA	TRBD2	TRBJ2-2	CATGTSGGITGELFF	TGTGCTACAGGGACTAGCGGGGGGATAACCGGGGAGCTGTTTTTT
TRBV6-1	NA	NA	TRBJ2-1	CASSEIRGGPTVYNEQFF	TGTGCCAGCAGTGAAATACGCGGAGGGCCTACGGTCTACAATGAGCAGTTCTTC
TRBV15	once	TRBD2	TRBJ2-1	CATSRGGSANEQFF	TGTGCCACCAGCAGAGGCGGGAGTGCAAATGAGCAGTTCTTC
TRBV30	NA	NA	TRBJ1-3	CAWSPTGSRSGNTIYF	TGTGCCTGGAGTCCTACAGGGTCCCGCTCTGGAAACACCATATATTTT
TRBV6-4	NA	NA	TRBJ2-3	CASSPSGGTDTQYF	TGTGCCAGCAGTCCCTCCGGAGGCACAGATACGCAGTATTTT
TRBV5-1	NA	NA	TRBJ1-4	CASSPGGLRGLGTNEKLFF	TGCGCCAGCAGCCCTGGTGGACTCCGAGGACTCGGAACTAATGAAAAACTGTTTTTT
TRBV27	once	NA	TRBJ1-5	CASRQGGSNQPQHF	TGTGCCAGCAGGCAGGGAGGGAGCAATCAGCCCCAGCATTTT
TRBV5-6	NA	TRBD1	TRBJ1-4	CASSFKLTGTGNEKLFF	TGTGCCAGCAGCTTTAAATTGACCGGGACAGGTAATGAAAAACTGTTTTTT
TRBV27	NA	NA	TRBJ1-6	CASSLGEALRTPLHF	TGTGCCAGCAGTTTAGGGGAGGCCTTGAGGACACCCCTCCACTTT
TRBV7-9	NA	NA	TRBJ1-1	CASSLEGRTEAFF	TGTGCCAGCAGCTTAGAAGGGAGGACTGAAGCTTTCTTT
TRBV7-9	NA	TRBD1	TRBJ2-7	CASSSGDRGAYEQYF	TGTGCCAGCAGCTCCGGGGACAGGGGGGCTTACGAGCAGTACTTC
TRBV9	NA	NA	TRBJ1-1	CASSAHSVGTEAFF	TGTGCCAGCAGCGCCCACAGTGTGGGCACTGAAGCTTTCTTT
TRBV7-8	NA	NA	TRBJ2-5	CASSPFRSQGRETQYF	TGTGCCAGCAGCCCGTTTAGGTCCCAGGGGCGGGAGACCCAGTACTTC
TRBV9	once	TRBD2	TRBJ2-1	CASSLSGRAWNEQFF	TGTGCCAGCAGCTTAAGCGGGAGGGCCTGGAATGAGCAGTTCTTC
TRBV27	NA	NA	TRBJ2-1	CASSFAGFNEQFF	TGTGCCAGCAGTTTCGCAGGGTTCAATGAGCAGTTCTTC
TRBV11-2	NA	TRBD2	TRBJ2-1	CASSLEASGSSYNEQFF	TGTGCCAGCAGCTTAGAGGCTAGCGGGAGCTCCTACAATGAGCAGTTCTTC
TRBV5-1	NA	NA	TRBJ1-5	CASSLEGVTEAQHF	TGCGCCAGCAGCTTGGAGGGGGTAACCGAAGCCCAGCATTTT
TRBV21-1	NA	NA	TRBJ1-4	CASSTGPGQVSEKLFF	TGTGCCAGCAGCACCGGTCCGGGACAGGTGTCTGAAAAACTGTTTTTT
TRBV16	NA	NA	TRBJ2-3	CASSQSSWASTDTQYF	TGTGCCAGCAGCCAAAGTTCCTGGGCCAGCACAGATACGCAGTATTTT
TRBV6-1	NA	NA	TRBJ1-5	CASSEALQVSNQPQHF	TGTGCCAGCAGTGAAGCGCTGCAGGTTAGCAATCAGCCCCAGCATTTT
TRBV7-3	NA	TRBD1	TRBJ1-2	CASSSTTGSTYGYTF	TGTGCCAGCAGCTCAACGACAGGGTCCACCTATGGCTACACCTTC
TRBV7-9	NA	TRBD1	TRBJ1-1	CASSLDGQGGDTEAFF	TGTGCCAGCAGCTTAGATGGACAGGGTGGTGACACTGAAGCTTTCTTT
TRBV10-3	NA	TRBD1	TRBJ2-6	CAISGTGSRRSGANVLTF	TGTGCCATCAGCGGGACAGGGTCGCGGCGCTCTGGGGCCAACGTCCTGACTTTC